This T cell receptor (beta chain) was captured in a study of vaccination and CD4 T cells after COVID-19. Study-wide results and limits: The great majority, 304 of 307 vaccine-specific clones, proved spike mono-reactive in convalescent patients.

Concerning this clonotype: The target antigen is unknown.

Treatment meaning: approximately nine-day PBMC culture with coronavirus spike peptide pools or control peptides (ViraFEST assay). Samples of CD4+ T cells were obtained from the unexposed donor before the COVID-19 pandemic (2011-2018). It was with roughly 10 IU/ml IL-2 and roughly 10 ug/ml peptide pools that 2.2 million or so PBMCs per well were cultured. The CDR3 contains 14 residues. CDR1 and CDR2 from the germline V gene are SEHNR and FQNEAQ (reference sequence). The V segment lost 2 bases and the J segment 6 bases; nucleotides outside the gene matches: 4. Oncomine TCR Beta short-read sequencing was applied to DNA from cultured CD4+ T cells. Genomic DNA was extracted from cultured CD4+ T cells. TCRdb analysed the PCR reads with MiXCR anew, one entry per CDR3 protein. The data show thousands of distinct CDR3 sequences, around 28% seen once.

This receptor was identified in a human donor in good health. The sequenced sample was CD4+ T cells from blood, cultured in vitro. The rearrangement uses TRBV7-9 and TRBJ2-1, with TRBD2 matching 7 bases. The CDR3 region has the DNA TGTGCCAGCAGCTTAAGCGGGACTACCAATGAGCAGTTCTTC. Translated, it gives CASSLSGTTNEQFF.